This T cell receptor beta chain was sequenced during a study of blood T cell repertoires in COVID-19. Across the whole study: Acute and convalescent COVID-19 specimens originated in the United States, Italy and Spain. Sample material is recorded as cDNA or gDNA derived from T cells, B-cell-depleted T cells, or PBMCs.

In the original processing: Reference gene primer amplification gave nucleated cell count estimates. Sequencing was performed with immunoSEQ multiplex PCR; in TCRdb, only in-frame clones are kept and a portion is missing. V, J and clone size are those of that table, while D and trimming were read from the DNA. The top ten clones hold roughly 6.2% of a sample with fewer than 250,000 clones, approximately 91% of them seen once. The CDR3 totals 17 residues. V lost 1 base, J lost 4 bases, and 9 bases stayed unmatched. Germline V gene lookup returns CDR1 SGHVS and CDR2 FQNEAQ. The origin of this receptor is a woman aged 40 to 50 who had recovered from COVID-19. Sequenced material: peripheral blood. The gene calls are TRBV7-8 and TRBJ1-5; 8 bases align to TRBD1. As DNA, the CDR3 is TGTGCCAGCAGCTTAGGAGGACAGGGCGTCCTAAATCAGCCCCAGCATTTT. Translated, it gives CASSLGGQGVLNQPQHF.